The 14 T cell receptor beta chains below were found in one sample sequenced in a study of blood T cell repertoires in COVID-19. Data came from immunoSEQ multiplex PCR; TCRdb stores just in-frame clones and leaves some out. The data hold fewer than 90,000 clones, with approximately 90% observed a single time. The sequencing sample was made of peripheral blood. The receptors were gathered from a human donor in a cohort sampled during active COVID-19.

V and J are TRBV5-1 and TRBJ1-2, with 12 bases aligning to TRBD1. CDR3 length: 19 amino acids. Germline loops: CDR1 SGHRS, CDR2 YFSETQ. The ends lost 0 bases at V and 5 bases at J; junction bases unmatched: 14. The CDR3 loop reads CASSLGVGQGAVSSYGYTF. The CDR3 nucleotides are TGCGCCAGCAGCTTGGGCGTGGGACAGGGGGCGGTAAGCTCGTATGGCTACACCTTC.

This sequence joins TRBV27 and TRBJ2-1; TRBD2 matches at 8 bases. The CDR3 extends over 15 amino acids. CDR1 and CDR2 from the germline V gene are MNHEY and SMNVEV (reference sequence). The V segment lost 7 bases and the J segment 7 bases; nucleotides outside the gene matches: 12. The CDR3 here is CASTTPGLGKNEQFF. In DNA, the CDR3 is TGTGCCAGCACCACTCCGGGACTAGGGAAAAATGAGCAGTTCTTC.

V gene TRBV11-3 combines with J gene TRBJ2-7, with TRBD2 identical over 9 bases. Per the germline V gene, CDR1 is SGHNT and CDR2 is YENEEA. The CDR3 consists of 14 residues. Losses at the gene ends were 5 bases for V and 4 bases for J; bases not matched to a gene: 6. This CDR3 reads CASSPGLANYEQYV. Here the CDR3 DNA reads TGTGCCAGCAGCCCCGGACTAGCGAATTACGAGCAGTACGTC.

The V gene is TRBV30, the J gene TRBJ1-3; TRBD1 is a possible D gene (6 bases). The V end lost 0 bases, the J end lost 2 bases, and 8 bases lay between the germline ends. CDR1 GTSNPN and CDR2 SVGIG come from the germline V gene (reference sequence). The CDR3 has 14 residues. Written as DNA, the CDR3 is TGTGCCTGGAGTGTATCAGGGGCTGGAAACACCATATATTTT. Protein: CAWSVSGAGNTIYF.

The chain recombines TRBV20-1 with TRBJ2-1; possible D gene TRBD2, 5 bases. CDR1 DFQATT and CDR2 SNEGSKA come from the germline V gene (reference sequence). V lost 6 bases to trimming and J lost 10 bases, with 13 bases between them. The length of the CDR3 is 11 residues. CDR3 in amino acids: CSAVVAKEQFF. The CDR3 coding sequence is TGCAGTGCAGTAGTAGCGAAGGAGCAGTTCTTC.

The chain carries TRBV6-1 and TRBJ2-3, with TRBD2 identical over 11 bases. Per the germline V gene, CDR1 is MNHNS and CDR2 is SASEGT. Trimming removed 0 bases from V and 1 base from J; junction bases left unmatched: 9. The length of the CDR3 is 19 residues. In DNA, the CDR3 is TGTGCCAGCAGTGAAGCCGGTAGCGGGAGGGTATTTGGCACAGATACGCAGTATTTT. As protein: CASSEAGSGRVFGTDTQYF.

The rearrangement links TRBV28 to TRBJ2-2; 9 bases align to TRBD1. V dropped 11 bases and J dropped 1; count of bases not matched to a gene: 5. The germline V gene encodes CDR1 MDHEN and CDR2 SYDVKM. The CDR3 has 14 residues. CDR3 region: CAVGGQGNTGELFF. CDR3 coding DNA: TGTGCCGTTGGGGGACAGGGGAACACCGGGGAGCTGTTTTTT.

The V call is TRBV28, the J call TRBJ2-7; TRBD1 matches at 7 bases. V lost 4 bases to trimming and J lost 0 bases; unmatched junction nucleotides: 9. CDR3 size: 16 residues. Looked up from germline, CDR1 is MDHEN and CDR2 is SYDVKM. CDR3 sequence (DNA): TGTGCCAGCAGTTCTACAGGGGCCCCGAGCTCCTACGAGCAGTACGTC. Translated: CASSSTGAPSSYEQYV.

The chain joins TRBV29-1 to TRBJ1-4; 8 bases agree with TRBD1. The V gene's germline CDR1 is SQVTM and CDR2 ANQGSEA. The CDR3 has 13 amino acids. V lost 7 bases and J lost 4; bases outside the gene matches: 5. For the CDR3, the DNA is TGCAGCGCTATACAGGGGGGTAATGAAAAACTGTTTTTT. Its protein product is CSAIQGGNEKLFF.

The chain carries TRBV24-1 and TRBJ2-1; 8 bases match TRBD2. Trimming cost V 5 bases and J 5 bases; bases outside gene matches: 13. Germline V gene data show CDR1 as KGHDR and CDR2 as SFDVKD. CDR3 length: 17 residues. In DNA form, the CDR3 reads TGTGCCACCAGTGGCTGGGGGGGCGGGAGGCTGGACAATGAGCAGTTCTTC. Translation: CATSGWGGGRLDNEQFF.

CDR3 DNA sequence: TGCGCCAGCAGCCCGGACAGGGTAGGTGCTGAAGCTTTCTTT. Translated: CASSPDRVGAEAFF. The chain employs TRBV5-1 and TRBJ1-1, with 8 bases lining up with TRBD1. V dropped 4 bases and J dropped 6; count of bases not matched to a gene: 8. CDR3 length: 14 amino acids. The V gene's germline CDR1 is SGHRS and CDR2 YFSETQ.

The V gene is TRBV7-3, the J gene TRBJ2-1; 9 bases line up with TRBD2. CDR1 SGHTA and CDR2 FQGTGA come from the germline V gene. V lost 0 bases to trimming and J lost 4 bases; unmatched junction nucleotides: 4. The CDR3 loop spans 16 amino acids. The CDR3 DNA reads TGTGCCAGCAGCTTAACGGGGGCGGGAGGGTACAATGAGCAGTTCTTC. Translating gives CASSLTGAGGYNEQFF.

CDR3 sequence reads: CASSSQDREGYTF. In DNA, the CDR3 is TGTGCCAGCAGTTCCCAGGACAGGGAGGGCTACACCTTC. V gene TRBV28 combines with J gene TRBJ1-2; 8 nucleotides agree with TRBD1. The trim removed 4 bases at V and 8 bases at J, leaving 6 bases unmatched. CDR3 length equals 13 residues. The germline gives CDR1 MDHEN, CDR2 SYDVKM.

The rearrangement joins TRBV5-3 to TRBJ1-6; 7 nucleotides align to TRBD1. TRBV5-3 is an open reading frame whose function is uncertain. The CDR3 spans 14 residues. Trimming took 4 bases from V and 5 from J; bases not matched to a gene: 3. The CDR3 protein is CARSPGTDNSPLHF. CDR3 bases: TGTGCCAGAAGCCCCGGGACAGATAATTCACCCCTCCACTTT.